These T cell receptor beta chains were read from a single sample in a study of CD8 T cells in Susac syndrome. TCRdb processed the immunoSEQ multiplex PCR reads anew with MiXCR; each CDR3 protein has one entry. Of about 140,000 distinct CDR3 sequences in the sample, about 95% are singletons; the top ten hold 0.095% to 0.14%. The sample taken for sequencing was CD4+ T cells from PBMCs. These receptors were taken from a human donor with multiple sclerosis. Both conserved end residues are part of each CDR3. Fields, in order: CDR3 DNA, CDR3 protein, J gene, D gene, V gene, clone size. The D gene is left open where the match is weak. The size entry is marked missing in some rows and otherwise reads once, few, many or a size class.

DNA: TGTGCCAGCAGCTATCCGGGACTAGCGGGAGGATACAATGAGCAGTTCTTC
CDR3: CASSYPGLAGGYNEQFF
J: TRBJ2-1
D: TRBD2
V: TRBV6-5
size: .

DNA: TGCAGCGCCAGGACAGGGAAGAAGAACACCGGGGAGCTGTTTTTT
CDR3: CSARTGKKNTGELFF
J: TRBJ2-2
D: TRBD1
V: TRBV29-1
size: once

DNA: TGCGCCAGCAGCGAAGGGACTAGCGCCTCCTACGAGCAGTACTTC
CDR3: CASSEGTSASYEQYF
J: TRBJ2-7
D: TRBD2
V: TRBV5-1
size: .

DNA: TGTGCCTGGAAAGGCCTCCCAACGGATACGCAGTATTTT
CDR3: CAWKGLPTDTQYF
J: TRBJ2-3
D: .
V: TRBV30
size: .

DNA: TGTGCCAGCAGCCAAGGCGGGAAGTACATTCAGTACTTC
CDR3: CASSQGGKYIQYF
J: TRBJ2-4
D: .
V: TRBV3-1
size: .

DNA: TGCGCCAGCAGCTTGTGGACAGGTGGAAACACCATATATTTT
CDR3: CASSLWTGGNTIYF
J: TRBJ1-3
D: TRBD1
V: TRBV5-1
size: .

DNA: TGTGCCTGGAATGCAGATCTGAACACTGAAGCTTTCTTT
CDR3: CAWNADLNTEAFF
J: TRBJ1-1
D: .
V: TRBV30
size: .

DNA: TGTGCCAGCAGCGGAGACAGGGGCCTATCAGATACGCAGTATTTT
CDR3: CASSGDRGLSDTQYF
J: TRBJ2-3
D: TRBD1
V: TRBV12-3/TRBV12-4
size: .

DNA: TGTGCCTACCTCCTCCTAGCGGGGGCTGGAGAGCAGTACTTC
CDR3: CAYLLLAGAGEQYF
J: TRBJ2-7
D: TRBD2
V: TRBV30
size: .

DNA: TGCGCCAGCAGCCCCCCGGGACAGGGTGCCCACGAGCAGTACTTC
CDR3: CASSPPGQGAHEQYF
J: TRBJ2-7
D: TRBD1
V: TRBV5-1
size: .

DNA: TGTGCCAGCAGCCCTACAGGGTTGGGCAATCAGCCCCAGCATTTT
CDR3: CASSPTGLGNQPQHF
J: TRBJ1-5
D: .
V: TRBV28
size: .

DNA: TGTGCCAGCAGGCCGAGTTTGGAGGGAACTTCACGTGATGAGCAGTTCTTC
CDR3: CASRPSLEGTSRDEQFF
J: TRBJ2-1
D: .
V: TRBV9
size: once

DNA: TGTGCCAGTAGTCGGGGGGAACCCTACGAGCAGTACTTC
CDR3: CASSRGEPYEQYF
J: TRBJ2-7
D: TRBD2
V: TRBV19
size: .

DNA: TGCGCCAGCAGCCCCAGTAGGAGCGCAGCCAAAAACATTCAGTACTTC
CDR3: CASSPSRSAAKNIQYF
J: TRBJ2-4
D: .
V: TRBV4-3
size: .

DNA: TGTGCCAGCAGCCTCCTTGGACAGGTGTACACTGAAGCTTTCTTT
CDR3: CASSLLGQVYTEAFF
J: TRBJ1-1
D: TRBD1
V: TRBV12-3/TRBV12-4
size: .

DNA: TGTGCCAGCTCACCACGCTCAGAAGGGACCTACACCTTC
CDR3: CASSPRSEGTYTF
J: TRBJ1-2
D: .
V: TRBV18
size: .

DNA: TGTGCCAGCAGTCCCGGGACAGGGCGTGGTCAAGCTTTCTTT
CDR3: CASSPGTGRGQAFF
J: TRBJ1-1
D: TRBD1
V: TRBV27
size: .

DNA: TGTGCCAGCAGTGCTTATACAGGAAGTGGCTACACCTTC
CDR3: CASSAYTGSGYTF
J: TRBJ1-2
D: .
V: TRBV12-3/TRBV12-4
size: .

DNA: TGTGCCTGGAGGAGCATGAACACTGAAGCTTTCTTT
CDR3: CAWRSMNTEAFF
J: TRBJ1-1
D: .
V: TRBV30
size: once

DNA: TGTGCCTGGCTAGCGGGGGCCACAGATACGCAGTATTTT
CDR3: CAWLAGATDTQYF
J: TRBJ2-3
D: TRBD2
V: TRBV30
size: .

DNA: TGTGCCAGCAGCTTACTCACGGGCCGAGGCACTGAAGCTTTCTTT
CDR3: CASSLLTGRGTEAFF
J: TRBJ1-1
D: .
V: TRBV7-6
size: once

DNA: TGTGCCAGCAGCTCAGGCCGGCGGACACCCCGGGGGGGATACGAGCAGTACTTC
CDR3: CASSSGRRTPRGGYEQYF
J: TRBJ2-7
D: TRBD2
V: TRBV7-8
size: .

DNA: TGCAGTGCTAGAGATCTCCAGCTTGCCTACAATGAGCAGTTCTTC
CDR3: CSARDLQLAYNEQFF
J: TRBJ2-1
D: .
V: TRBV20-1
size: .

DNA: TGTGCCAGCAGCAGAGACAGGGGGCAGGGGCAGCCCCAGCATTTT
CDR3: CASSRDRGQGQPQHF
J: TRBJ1-5
D: TRBD1
V: TRBV5-4
size: .

DNA: TGTGCCAGCAGCGTAGTGGGACTAGCAGATACGCAGTATTTT
CDR3: CASSVVGLADTQYF
J: TRBJ2-3
D: TRBD2
V: TRBV9
size: .

DNA: TGTGCCAGCAGTGACTACGGGACAGGGGGCACAGATACGCAGTATTTT
CDR3: CASSDYGTGGTDTQYF
J: TRBJ2-3
D: TRBD1
V: TRBV25-1
size: .

DNA: TGTGCCAGCAGTTCCGGGACTAGCACAGATACGCAGTATTTT
CDR3: CASSSGTSTDTQYF
J: TRBJ2-3
D: .
V: TRBV27
size: .

DNA: TGTGCCTGGAGAGGACAGGGATCCCGGAACACTGAAGCTTTCTTT
CDR3: CAWRGQGSRNTEAFF
J: TRBJ1-1
D: TRBD1
V: TRBV30
size: .

DNA: TGTGCCAGCAGCTCGGTGGGACAGGGGCGATACGAGCAGTACTTC
CDR3: CASSSVGQGRYEQYF
J: TRBJ2-7
D: TRBD1
V: TRBV7-9
size: .

DNA: TGCAGCGTCCCGATGCCAAGGAGCTATGGCTACACCTTC
CDR3: CSVPMPRSYGYTF
J: TRBJ1-2
D: .
V: TRBV29-1
size: .

DNA: TGTGCCAGCAGTCAAGAGTTCTCCTACGAGCAGTACTTC
CDR3: CASSQEFSYEQYF
J: TRBJ2-7
D: .
V: TRBV2
size: .

DNA: TGTGCCAGCAGCCAAGTGTGGACAGGGTATCATGAGCAGTTCTTC
CDR3: CASSQVWTGYHEQFF
J: TRBJ2-1
D: TRBD1
V: TRBV14
size: .

DNA: TGCAGTGCTAACAACCCCCGACTAGCGGAGAGGGGCATTCAGTACTTC
CDR3: CSANNPRLAERGIQYF
J: TRBJ2-4
D: TRBD2
V: TRBV20-1
size: .

DNA: TGTGCCAGTAGTATCGACCCCACAGATACGCAGTATTTT
CDR3: CASSIDPTDTQYF
J: TRBJ2-3
D: .
V: TRBV19
size: .

DNA: TGTGCCAGCAGCCCTAGGGGAACCCAGTACTTC
CDR3: CASSPRGTQYF
J: TRBJ2-5
D: .
V: TRBV2
size: .

DNA: TGTGCCAGTAGCAGTCCCGGGACTAGCGAATACAATGAGCAGTTCTTC
CDR3: CASSSPGTSEYNEQFF
J: TRBJ2-1
D: TRBD2
V: TRBV19
size: .

DNA: TGTGCCAGCAGCTTGCAGGGGGTTCCCTACGAGCAGTACTTC
CDR3: CASSLQGVPYEQYF
J: TRBJ2-7
D: TRBD1
V: TRBV5-4
size: .

DNA: TGTGCCAGCAGTGAAGCTAAAGGGGATTCGGATAACTCCTACAATGAGCAGTTCTTC
CDR3: CASSEAKGDSDNSYNEQFF
J: TRBJ2-1
D: .
V: TRBV6-1
size: once

DNA: TGTGCCACCAGTGATTTGAATTCAGTTTTCTTC
CDR3: CATSDLNSVFF
J: TRBJ2-1
D: .
V: TRBV24-1
size: .

DNA: TGTGCCAGCAGCCTGGGACAGGGGGCGGGTGGCTACACCTTC
CDR3: CASSLGQGAGGYTF
J: TRBJ1-2
D: TRBD1
V: TRBV3-1
size: .

DNA: TGTGCCACCGCTGGTATCAGGGACAGGGGGCGAGGCAATCAGCCCCAGCATTTT
CDR3: CATAGIRDRGRGNQPQHF
J: TRBJ1-5
D: TRBD1
V: TRBV19
size: .

DNA: TGTGCCAGCAGTCCCCTAGACAGACTGAACACTGAAGCTTTCTTT
CDR3: CASSPLDRLNTEAFF
J: TRBJ1-1
D: .
V: TRBV6-2/TRBV6-3
size: .

DNA: TGTGCCAGCAGTTACAAAACAGCTTATGGCTACACCTTC
CDR3: CASSYKTAYGYTF
J: TRBJ1-2
D: .
V: TRBV6-2/TRBV6-3
size: .

DNA: TGTGCTAGTGGTTTGTTCGGGGACAATGAGCAGTTCTTC
CDR3: CASGLFGDNEQFF
J: TRBJ2-1
D: .
V: TRBV12-5
size: .

DNA: TGTGCCAGTAGTAGGGACAGCTTAGACTATGGCTACACCTTC
CDR3: CASSRDSLDYGYTF
J: TRBJ1-2
D: TRBD1
V: TRBV19
size: .

DNA: TGCAGTGCTAGAGGACTTACAGATACGCAGTATTTT
CDR3: CSARGLTDTQYF
J: TRBJ2-3
D: .
V: TRBV20-1
size: .

DNA: TGTGCCAGCGCCCTTTTGGGACAGGGGCGAAACGAGCAGTACTTC
CDR3: CASALLGQGRNEQYF
J: TRBJ2-7
D: TRBD1
V: TRBV3-1
size: .

DNA: TGTGCCAGCAGTTCGGGAGCTAGCGGGTACCCTTTGAACGAGCAGTACTTC
CDR3: CASSSGASGYPLNEQYF
J: TRBJ2-7
D: TRBD2
V: TRBV11-2
size: .

DNA: TGTGCCAGTAATATGGGACACAAACAGCCCCAGCATTTT
CDR3: CASNMGHKQPQHF
J: TRBJ1-5
D: .
V: TRBV19
size: .

DNA: TGTGCCTGGAGTTTATCCCGTAATTCACCCCTCCACTTT
CDR3: CAWSLSRNSPLHF
J: TRBJ1-6
D: .
V: TRBV30
size: .

DNA: TGTGCCAGCAGCTTAAGTACAGCAAGCCATGAGCAGTTCTTC
CDR3: CASSLSTASHEQFF
J: TRBJ2-1
D: .
V: TRBV7-2
size: .

DNA: TGCGCCAGCAGCTTGGTAGCGGGAGTAGAAGAGACCCAGTACTTC
CDR3: CASSLVAGVEETQYF
J: TRBJ2-5
D: TRBD2
V: TRBV5-1
size: .

DNA: TGTGCCAGCAGGGGGGATGCCAGAAGCAATCAGCCCCAGCATTTT
CDR3: CASRGDARSNQPQHF
J: TRBJ1-5
D: .
V: TRBV2
size: .

DNA: TGCGCCAGCAGCCAAGCACAGGGTTCAAGGTCCTACGAGCAGTACTTC
CDR3: CASSQAQGSRSYEQYF
J: TRBJ2-7
D: .
V: TRBV4-3
size: .

DNA: TGCGCCAGCAGCTTGGGGGGACAGACCTCCTACGAGCAGTACTTC
CDR3: CASSLGGQTSYEQYF
J: TRBJ2-7
D: TRBD1
V: TRBV5-1
size: .

DNA: TGTGCCAGCAAACACTCTGGGGCCAACGTCCTGACTTTC
CDR3: CASKHSGANVLTF
J: TRBJ2-6
D: .
V: TRBV6-1
size: once

DNA: TGTGCCAGCAGTGAGCAGGGTTTTGAGCAGTTCTTC
CDR3: CASSEQGFEQFF
J: TRBJ2-1
D: .
V: TRBV2
size: once